This record looks at one T cell receptor (beta chain) sequence and its context. The data are from a study of T cells expressing NK-cell markers. Study background: Seven of the eight sequenced donors were HCMV-seropositive; one was seronegative.

TCRdb re-called the 5' RACE reads and catalogs CDR3 proteins one per entry, DNA excluded. Its table lists roughly 160,000 distinct CDR3 sequences. The sequence derives from a man aged 18 to 69 in good health. Sequenced material: blood T cells: a sorted CD56 or NKG2C T cell subset, CD4+ or CD8+ T cells, or bulk PBMC T cells (not recorded which).

CDR3 amino acids: CASSFERGGGPDTQYF. V and J are TRBV12-3 or TRBV12-4 and TRBJ2-3; the D call of TRBD1 rests on TCRdb alone, since no DNA is present to check it. The CDR3 is 16 residues long.